These T cell receptor beta chains were read from a single sample in a study of neurological immune-mediated disorders. TCRdb processed the 5' RACE reads anew with MiXCR; each CDR3 protein has one entry. The sample contains fewer than 40,000 distinct CDR3 sequences, roughly an eighth of which appear only once. The sample consisted of PBMCs. These receptor sequences come from a woman aged 40 to 55 in good health. Each CDR3 is given with its conserved first and last residue. The order of the fields is V gene, CDR3 protein.

V: TRBV5-1; CDR3: CASSLEIGTGELFF
V: TRBV7-8; CDR3: CASSFGTGGGKTQYF
V: TRBV5-1; CDR3: CASKRGQGNTEAFF
V: TRBV6-1; CDR3: CASSDGVSGNTIYF
V: TRBV7-3; CDR3: CASSLRGEGQEAFF
V: TRBV28; CDR3: CASSLRLAGGPNEQFF
V: TRBV10-2; CDR3: CASSEHPPGTTEAFF
V: TRBV5-1; CDR3: CASSLEGQDYNEQFF
V: TRBV15; CDR3: CATSRLHNEQFF
V: TRBV20-1; CDR3: CSARNAGTGDEKLFF
V: TRBV12-3/TRBV12-4; CDR3: CASRVGTDQPQHF
V: TRBV12-3/TRBV12-4; CDR3: CATARGARTEAFF
V: TRBV5-1; CDR3: CASSQDRVDENLFF
V: TRBV20-1; CDR3: CSARDQDWGRVVGQFF
V: TRBV20-1; CDR3: CSAFGSGNQPQHF
V: TRBV9; CDR3: CASSAPLRDRGYNEQFF
V: TRBV12-3/TRBV12-4; CDR3: CASSLSTGWNSPLHF
V: TRBV7-8; CDR3: CASSLTQGAGEQYF
V: TRBV20-1; CDR3: CSAGDRGSGEQYF
V: TRBV2; CDR3: CASSEKRGGLLSETQYF
V: TRBV6-5; CDR3: CASSLGQYTEAFF
V: TRBV10-3; CDR3: CAIRGAGGTNTGELFF
V: TRBV6-2/TRBV6-3; CDR3: CASSYGGEQYF
V: TRBV20-1; CDR3: CSATRGYTNEKLFF
V: TRBV5-1; CDR3: CASALRASGVNEQFF
V: TRBV20-1; CDR3: CSALPGQGVVEQYF
V: TRBV12-3/TRBV12-4; CDR3: CASSIDSYNEQFF